The 6 T cell receptor beta chains listed next were all sequenced from one sample in a study of blood T cell repertoires in COVID-19. The protocol was immunoSEQ multiplex PCR, while the TCRdb copy is restricted to in-frame clones and leaves out a portion. The sample shows about 42,000 clones, about 91% of them seen only once. The sequenced material came from peripheral blood. All receptors come from a human donor in a cohort sampled during active COVID-19.

The rearrangement uses TRBV9 and TRBJ2-1, with TRBD2 as a possible D gene (6 bases). V was cut by 0 bases and J by 6 bases, with 10 bases left in between. This CDR3 region has 14 residues. CDR1 is SGDLS, CDR2 YYNGEE, per germline. The CDR3 loop reads CASSVVGLSNEQFF. The CDR3 DNA reads TGTGCCAGCAGCGTAGTAGGACTATCCAATGAGCAGTTCTTC.

The chain carries TRBV14 and TRBJ2-1; 9 bases fit TRBD2. After removal of 0 bases from V and 4 bases from J, the junction contained 7 bases not matched to a gene. Germline V lookup: CDR1 SGHDN, CDR2 FVKESK. CDR3 length: 17 amino acids. CDR3 loop: CASSQDGGRGIYNEQFF. CDR3 DNA sequence: TGTGCCAGCAGCCAAGATGGCGGGAGGGGGATATACAATGAGCAGTTCTTC.

This sequence joins TRBV4-1 and TRBJ2-5, with D possibly TRBD2 on 6 matching bases. This CDR3 has 15 amino acids. Trimming cost V 5 bases and J 2 bases, with 15 bases left between them. The germline V gene has CDR1 MGHRA and CDR2 YSYEKL. This CDR3 reads CASSARLGGQETQYF. The CDR3 DNA reads as TGCGCCAGCAGCGCGCGACTGGGGGGTCAAGAGACCCAGTACTTC.

V is TRBV7-3 and J is TRBJ2-5; no firm D call. Germline loops: CDR1 SGHTA, CDR2 FQGTGA. This CDR3 is built from 13 residues. V was pared by 2 bases and J by 0 bases, with 4 bases between. The CDR3 DNA sequence: TGTGCCAGCAGCTTAGAGTACCAAGAGACCCAGTACTTC. Translating it yields CASSLEYQETQYF. Looking up the rest from reference TRBV7-3 and TRBJ2-5 gives the full variable domain: GAGVSQTPSNKVTEKGKYVELRCDPISGHTALYWYRQSLGQGPEFLIYFQGTGAADDSGLPNDRFFAVRPEGSVSTLKIQRTERGDSAVYLCASSLEYQETQYFGPGTRLLVL.

DNA of the CDR3: TGCGCCAGCAGCACTCCGGGACAGGGGCCCACTGAAGCTTTCTTT. Protein product: CASSTPGQGPTEAFF. The V and J genes are TRBV5-1 and TRBJ1-1; 10 bases are shared with TRBD1. Germline CDR1 is SGHRS and CDR2 is YFSETQ. The V segment lost 4 bases and the J segment 4 bases; nucleotides outside the gene matches: 7. The CDR3 is 15 amino acids. The full variable domain, rest sourced from reference TRBV5-1 and TRBJ1-1, is KAGVTQTPRYLIKTRGQQVTLSCSPISGHRSVSWYQQTPGQGLQFLFEYFSETQRNKGNFPGRFSGRQFSNSRSEMNVSTLELGDSALYLCASSTPGQGPTEAFFGQGTRLTVV.

For the CDR3, the DNA is TGTGCCAGCAGTTTAGGGGGGTGGGGGACAGACAATGAAAAACTGTTTTTT. Its translation: CASSLGGWGTDNEKLFF. V gene TRBV28 combines with J gene TRBJ1-4; 7 bases match TRBD1. V shed 2 bases and J 5 bases; nucleotides not matched to a gene: 11. The CDR3 totals 17 residues. CDR1 is MDHEN, CDR2 SYDVKM, per germline.